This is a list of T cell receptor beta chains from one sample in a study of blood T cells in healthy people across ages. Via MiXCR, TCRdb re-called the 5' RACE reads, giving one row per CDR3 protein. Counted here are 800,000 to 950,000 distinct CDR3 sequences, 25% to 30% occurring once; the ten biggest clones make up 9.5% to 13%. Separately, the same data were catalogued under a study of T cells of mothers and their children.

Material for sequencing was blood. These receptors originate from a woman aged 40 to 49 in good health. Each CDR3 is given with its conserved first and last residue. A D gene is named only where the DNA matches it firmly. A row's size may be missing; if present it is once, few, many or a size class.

cdr3_aa: CSAQNRDRGTYEQYF
cdr3_nt: TGCAGTGCCCAAAACCGGGACAGGGGAACCTACGAGCAGTACTTC
d_call: TRBD1
j_call: TRBJ2-7
v_call: TRBV20-1
clone_size: .

cdr3_aa: CASSLNDGEWSPLHF
cdr3_nt: TGCGCCAGCAGCTTGAACGACGGGGAATGGTCACCCCTCCACTTT
d_call: .
j_call: TRBJ1-6
v_call: TRBV5-1
clone_size: .

cdr3_aa: CSAGGWTGNSATEAFF
cdr3_nt: TGCAGTGCTGGGGGATGGACAGGGAACTCGGCCACTGAAGCTTTCTTT
d_call: TRBD1
j_call: TRBJ1-1
v_call: TRBV20-1
clone_size: few

cdr3_aa: CASSHRTEAFF
cdr3_nt: TGTGCCAGTAGCCATCGGACAGAAGCTTTCTTT
d_call: .
j_call: TRBJ1-1
v_call: TRBV19
clone_size: .

cdr3_aa: CASSQLGDPYNEQFF
cdr3_nt: TGTGCCAGCAGCCAATTGGGGGATCCCTACAATGAGCAGTTCTTC
d_call: .
j_call: TRBJ2-1
v_call: TRBV7-6
clone_size: few

cdr3_aa: CASSPRESQGSGAFF
cdr3_nt: TGCGCCAGCAGCCCCCGGGAGTCACAGGGATCTGGAGCTTTCTTT
d_call: .
j_call: TRBJ1-1
v_call: TRBV5-1
clone_size: .

cdr3_aa: CASTNTNTEAFF
cdr3_nt: TGTGCCAGCACTAACACCAACACTGAAGCTTTCTTT
d_call: .
j_call: TRBJ1-1
v_call: TRBV2
clone_size: few

cdr3_aa: CASSRTGDNGYTF
cdr3_nt: TGCGCCAGCAGCCGGACAGGGGATAATGGCTACACCTTC
d_call: TRBD1
j_call: TRBJ1-2
v_call: TRBV5-1
clone_size: .

cdr3_aa: CASSQDWASGVYEQYF
cdr3_nt: TGCGCCAGCAGCCAAGATTGGGCTAGCGGGGTATACGAGCAGTACTTC
d_call: TRBD2
j_call: TRBJ2-7
v_call: TRBV4-3
clone_size: .

cdr3_aa: CASSDREGPHEQFF
cdr3_nt: TGTGCCAGCAGTGACCGGGAGGGCCCCCATGAGCAGTTCTTC
d_call: TRBD2
j_call: TRBJ2-1
v_call: TRBV6-4
clone_size: .

cdr3_aa: CASSQDSGQYNEQFF
cdr3_nt: TGTGCCAGCAGCCAGGACTCCGGACAGTACAATGAGCAGTTCTTC
d_call: .
j_call: TRBJ2-1
v_call: TRBV3-1
clone_size: few

cdr3_aa: CASTEGAGRTDTQYF
cdr3_nt: TGTGCCAGCACCGAAGGGGCGGGGCGCACAGATACGCAGTATTTT
d_call: .
j_call: TRBJ2-3
v_call: TRBV2
clone_size: .

cdr3_aa: CASSQGSSGGGETQYF
cdr3_nt: TGCGCCAGCAGCCAGGGGTCTAGCGGGGGCGGAGAGACCCAGTACTTC
d_call: TRBD2
j_call: TRBJ2-5
v_call: TRBV4-1
clone_size: many

cdr3_aa: CSASTGDQPQHF
cdr3_nt: TGCAGTGCTAGTACCGGGGATCAGCCCCAGCATTTT
d_call: .
j_call: TRBJ1-5
v_call: TRBV20-1
clone_size: .

cdr3_aa: CASKSGRGTQYF
cdr3_nt: TGTGCCAGCAAGTCGGGGAGAGGTACGCAGTATTTT
d_call: .
j_call: TRBJ2-3
v_call: TRBV28
clone_size: many

cdr3_aa: CVSSLGQNYGYTF
cdr3_nt: TGTGTCAGCAGCTTAGGTCAGAACTATGGCTACACCTTC
d_call: .
j_call: TRBJ1-2
v_call: TRBV7-2
clone_size: .

cdr3_aa: CASSDNRGYGYTF
cdr3_nt: TGCGCCAGCAGCGACAACAGGGGTTATGGCTACACCTTC
d_call: TRBD1
j_call: TRBJ1-2
v_call: TRBV5-1
clone_size: .

cdr3_aa: CASIMEPQSYEQYF
cdr3_nt: TGTGCCAGCATTATGGAACCTCAATCCTACGAGCAGTACTTC
d_call: .
j_call: TRBJ2-7
v_call: TRBV2
clone_size: many

cdr3_aa: CASSFERSSYNSPLHF
cdr3_nt: TGTGCCAGCAGCTTCGAAAGGAGCTCCTATAATTCACCCCTCCACTTT
d_call: .
j_call: TRBJ1-6
v_call: TRBV11-1
clone_size: .

cdr3_aa: CASSTGQVFNYGYTF
cdr3_nt: TGTGCCAGCAGTACGGGACAGGTGTTTAACTATGGCTACACCTTC
d_call: TRBD1
j_call: TRBJ1-2
v_call: TRBV28
clone_size: .

cdr3_aa: CASSQDRGGSNEQFF
cdr3_nt: TGTGCCAGCAGCCAAGATCGGGGGGGAAGCAATGAGCAGTTCTTC
d_call: TRBD2
j_call: TRBJ2-1
v_call: TRBV4-2
clone_size: few

cdr3_aa: CASSLRARPYYGYTF
cdr3_nt: TGTGCCAGCAGTTTAAGGGCACGTCCCTACTATGGCTACACCTTC
d_call: .
j_call: TRBJ1-2
v_call: TRBV28
clone_size: .

cdr3_aa: CASSEANSGANVLTF
cdr3_nt: TGTGCCAGCAGTGAAGCGAACTCTGGGGCCAACGTCCTGACTTTC
d_call: .
j_call: TRBJ2-6
v_call: TRBV6-1
clone_size: many

cdr3_aa: CASSVGPSSATNEKLFF
cdr3_nt: TGCGCCAGCAGCGTTGGCCCGTCGAGTGCAACTAATGAAAAACTGTTTTTT
d_call: .
j_call: TRBJ1-4
v_call: TRBV5-1
clone_size: .

cdr3_aa: CASSPGTTLGTYEQYF
cdr3_nt: TGCGCCAGCAGCCCCGGGACAACCCTAGGGACCTACGAGCAGTACTTC
d_call: .
j_call: TRBJ2-7
v_call: TRBV4-1
clone_size: many

cdr3_aa: CASSPGRVRTEAFF
cdr3_nt: TGTGCCAGCAGCCCCGGGAGGGTGAGAACTGAAGCTTTCTTT
d_call: .
j_call: TRBJ1-1
v_call: TRBV14
clone_size: .

cdr3_aa: CSASGVQSSTDTQYF
cdr3_nt: TGCAGTGCTTCAGGGGTCCAGTCTAGCACAGATACGCAGTATTTT
d_call: .
j_call: TRBJ2-3
v_call: TRBV20-1
clone_size: many

cdr3_aa: CASSISEGAQYF
cdr3_nt: TGCGCCAGCAGCATATCGGAGGGGGCCCAGTACTTC
d_call: .
j_call: TRBJ2-5
v_call: TRBV5-1
clone_size: .

cdr3_aa: CSAQRRGSYEQYF
cdr3_nt: TGCAGTGCGCAGAGGAGGGGTAGCTACGAGCAGTACTTC
d_call: .
j_call: TRBJ2-7
v_call: TRBV20-1
clone_size: .

cdr3_aa: CSASNNRGGEKLFF
cdr3_nt: TGCAGTGCTAGTAACAACAGGGGTGGTGAAAAACTGTTTTTT
d_call: TRBD1
j_call: TRBJ1-4
v_call: TRBV20-1
clone_size: .

cdr3_aa: CASSFPGGYGYTF
cdr3_nt: TGTGCCAGCAGCTTCCCGGGGGGCTATGGCTACACCTTC
d_call: .
j_call: TRBJ1-2
v_call: TRBV7-3
clone_size: .

cdr3_aa: CAWSVLSGGVYGYTF
cdr3_nt: TGTGCCTGGAGTGTACTGTCAGGGGGCGTCTATGGCTACACCTTC
d_call: TRBD1
j_call: TRBJ1-2
v_call: TRBV30
clone_size: .

cdr3_aa: CASSLSASGQEAFF
cdr3_nt: TGTGCCAGCAGTTTATCCGCTTCGGGACAGGAAGCTTTCTTT
d_call: TRBD1
j_call: TRBJ1-1
v_call: TRBV27
clone_size: .

cdr3_aa: CASSLLRLAGGTDTQYF
cdr3_nt: TGTGCCAGCAGCCTTCTCCGACTAGCGGGGGGCACAGATACGCAGTATTTT
d_call: TRBD2
j_call: TRBJ2-3
v_call: TRBV3-1
clone_size: many

cdr3_aa: CASSPTTGLNQPQHF
cdr3_nt: TGTGCCAGCAGCCCGACGACGGGGCTTAATCAGCCCCAGCATTTT
d_call: .
j_call: TRBJ1-5
v_call: TRBV27
clone_size: many

cdr3_aa: CASSVGGYSNQPQHF
cdr3_nt: TGTGCCAGCAGTGTGGGAGGATATAGCAATCAGCCCCAGCATTTT
d_call: .
j_call: TRBJ1-5
v_call: TRBV2
clone_size: many

cdr3_aa: CASSYRQGHQPQHF
cdr3_nt: TGTGCCAGCAGTTACCGACAGGGCCATCAGCCCCAGCATTTT
d_call: TRBD1
j_call: TRBJ1-5
v_call: TRBV6-5
clone_size: .

cdr3_aa: CASSYPETGKQFF
cdr3_nt: TGTGCCAGCAGTTACCCCGAGACAGGGAAGCAGTTCTTC
d_call: TRBD1
j_call: TRBJ2-1
v_call: TRBV6-5
clone_size: .

cdr3_aa: CASTTVPNEKLFF
cdr3_nt: TGTGCCAGCACAACAGTGCCAAATGAAAAACTGTTTTTT
d_call: .
j_call: TRBJ1-4
v_call: TRBV12-3/TRBV12-4
clone_size: .

cdr3_aa: CASGRGSDWYEQYF
cdr3_nt: TGTGCCAGCGGCAGGGGCTCCGACTGGTACGAGCAGTACTTC
d_call: .
j_call: TRBJ2-7
v_call: TRBV28
clone_size: many

cdr3_aa: CSVDQQTNTEAFF
cdr3_nt: TGCAGCGTTGACCAACAGACGAACACTGAAGCTTTCTTT
d_call: .
j_call: TRBJ1-1
v_call: TRBV29-1
clone_size: .